A selection of T cell receptor beta chains follows, all from one sample in a study of T cells after yellow fever vaccination. Each CDR3 protein gets one entry after TCRdb re-called the 5' RACE reads with MiXCR. Seen here are a few hundred thousand distinct CDR3 sequences, 6.9% observed once, and the top ten hold roughly 0.86%. The sequenced sample was CD4+ T cells sorted from PBMCs, obtained 15 days after the yellow fever booster vaccination. These receptor sequences come from a man aged 30-40 years who received the YFV17D yellow fever vaccine. Each CDR3 is given with its conserved first and last residue. A D gene is named only where the DNA matches it firmly. Only part of the rows carry a size: once, few, many, or a class if the clone is expanded.

d_call	v_call	cdr3_length	clone_size	cdr3_aa
TRBD1	TRBV5-4	16	-	CASSLIGQGFTDTQYF
-	TRBV12-3/TRBV12-4	15	few	CASRDGRGGGEPQHF
-	TRBV29-1	13	few	CSVEDRVKYEQYF
-	TRBV5-1	13	-	CASSLRTNDEQYF
-	TRBV30	13	-	CAWRPAARTVNTF
-	TRBV13	15	-	CASSASRDLKNEQFF
-	TRBV5-1	13	many	CASSLAGSEKLFF
TRBD2	TRBV6-1	14	many	CASPGTSGYNEQFF
-	TRBV19	14	few	CAATGNSGANVLTF
TRBD2	TRBV7-2	17	-	CASSPGLAGAKNNEQFF
TRBD1	TRBV7-2	14	many	CASSWDSFTGELFF
-	TRBV7-2	16	few	CASSLTETTGQETQYF
TRBD1	TRBV5-1	16	-	CASSFSGQVLVNEQFF
-	TRBV20-1	15	-	CSARIAGSRADTQYF
-	TRBV9	13	-	CASSVRGYTEAFF
-	TRBV7-2	13	few	CASTLSVQETQYF
-	TRBV1	15	many	CTSSQAGGPGDTQYF
-	TRBV7-3	14	few	CASSLSHANTEAFF
-	TRBV7-9	15	-	CASSLISGLHTEAFF
-	TRBV11-2	15	few	CASSLDSGAWNTIYF
-	TRBV18	15	few	CASSPLESSYNEQFF
-	TRBV20-1	13	many	CSARGGLNQPQHF
TRBD1	TRBV29-1	14	few	CSVARQGVWETQYF
-	TRBV27	15	-	CASSSLGGSYNEQFF
-	TRBV15	15	-	CATSRPGPETDTQYF
TRBD2	TRBV5-5	11	many	CASSAGGEQFF
-	TRBV20-1	15	many	CSAPADGTSTDTQYF
TRBD1	TRBV23-1	13	-	CASNHDREYEQYF
-	TRBV15	14	-	CATRRGESQETQYF
TRBD2	TRBV28	15	many	CASSRGSSGSYEQYF
TRBD2	TRBV5-1	14	-	CASRNSGGVDTQYF
TRBD2	TRBV12-3/TRBV12-4	16	few	CASPRLGRESTDTQYF
-	TRBV7-9	16	many	CASSRTAGLLVNEQFF
-	TRBV7-3	15	many	CASSQKAGFSDEQYF
-	TRBV20-1	15	-	CSAPSGLLPYNEQFF
TRBD2	TRBV7-1	22	many	CASSSPRGPPPGLAGVRGEQFF
TRBD2	TRBV18	18	-	CASSPRRGTSASGETQYF
-	TRBV9	15	few	CASSVVSDRNNEQFF
-	TRBV25-1	13	many	CASSVGIKETQYF
-	TRBV20-1	15	few	CSAREISRGPEELFF
-	TRBV13	14	few	CASSFWGGAYEQYF
-	TRBV10-3	15	-	CAISELQGSYYEQFF
-	TRBV7-3	15	-	CASSWNGGFGETQYF
TRBD1	TRBV10-3	13	-	CAIRQGAPYEQYF
-	TRBV11-2	16	few	CASSLDLQGYGGEQYF
TRBD2	TRBV29-1	17	many	CSVEVFSGRISEETQYF
-	TRBV5-1	13	-	CASRPQVGYEQYF
TRBD2	TRBV7-2	13	-	CASKKRESYEQYF
-	TRBV5-1	14	few	CASSLAGDSSEAFF
-	TRBV23-1	13	-	CASSRFRQETQYF
-	TRBV28	13	few	CASSLGGGSEAFF
-	TRBV12-3/TRBV12-4	13	many	CASSPSAPDTQYF
-	TRBV20-1	14	few	CSASDRPDTGELFF